This TCR beta chain was sequenced during a study of OX40 agonist ivuxolimab in advanced cancers. CDR1 and CDR2 from the germline V gene are LNHNV and YYDKDF (reference sequence). V dropped 2 bases and J dropped 1 base, with 17 bases sitting between them. This CDR3 spans 17 amino acids. Some clones are missing from TCRdb's copy, which holds only in-frame ones; the method was immunoSEQ multiplex PCR. The sample shows 70,000 or so clones, nearly 90% of them seen only once. This sequence originates from an adult with an advanced solid tumor such as melanoma, head and neck, liver or kidney cancer. This sample comprised CD4+ or CD8+ T cells sorted from blood, obtained in a trial of the OX40 agonist ivuxolimab. The rearrangement links TRBV15 to TRBJ1-1; unclear D gene. For the CDR3, the DNA is TGTGCCACCAGCAGACCGCCGGGCCGGGGAGGGAACACTGAAGCTTTCTTT. Translating gives CATSRPPGRGGNTEAFF.